This T cell receptor (beta chain) appears in the sequencing data of a study of shared clonotypes between healthy human individuals. Study-wide results and limits: Inspection by rarefaction showed sorted-subset sequencing to be incomplete despite large depth. The generation probabilities recorded for non-shared clonotypes fell below those of clonotypes shared by all four donors.

This clone was found a few times. Its antigen remains unidentified. Other nucleotide sequences from this sample produce the same CDR3. This CDR3 comprises 14 residues. Germline CDR1 is SGDLS and CDR2 is YYNGEE. Trimming took off 2 bases at V and 5 bases at J, with 13 bases between the two ends. As originally analysed: Junction-only sequences produced by ImmunoSEQ had no quality scores, so filtering differed. Only in-frame clones appear in the TCRdb table, and some are missing; sequencing was by immunoSEQ multiplex PCR. V, J and clone size are those of that table, while D and trimming were read from the DNA. The table records around 2,000,000 clones, about 93% of them present only once. Terminally differentiated effector memory CD45RA+ cells were excluded by CCR7 positive selection of CD45RO-negative cells.

The TCR sequence derives from a man between 18 and 29 years old in good health. Some clones in this sample may be carry-over from other donors' samples. The J gene is TRBJ1-1, the V gene TRBV9; D possibly corresponds to TRBD1 (5 bases). What was sequenced was naive CD8+ T cells from PBMCs. CDR3 loop: CASSVGGEGTEAFF. The CDR3 DNA follows: TGTGCCAGCAGCGTTGGAGGGGAGGGGACTGAAGCTTTCTTT.